This T cell receptor (beta chain) was documented in a study of monozygotic twins with inflammatory bowel disease. Germline V gives CDR1 KGHSH, CDR2 LQKENI. The CDR3 contains 13 residues. During cDNA synthesis, UMIs that each contained a 6-nucleotide sample barcode were added by means of template switching. TCRdb derives one entry per CDR3 protein from the 5' RACE reads, leaving out DNA. Reported are approximately 340,000 distinct CDR3 sequences; the ten largest clones contain approximately 2%. This clonotype originated in a human donor with ulcerative colitis or Crohn's disease, or a healthy co-twin of an affected twin (not recorded which). The rearrangement uses TRBV18 and TRBJ1-2; TCRdb's D call, TRBD1, is unchecked because there is no DNA. Sequencing was carried out using blood. This CDR3 is CASSLGQFEVYTF.